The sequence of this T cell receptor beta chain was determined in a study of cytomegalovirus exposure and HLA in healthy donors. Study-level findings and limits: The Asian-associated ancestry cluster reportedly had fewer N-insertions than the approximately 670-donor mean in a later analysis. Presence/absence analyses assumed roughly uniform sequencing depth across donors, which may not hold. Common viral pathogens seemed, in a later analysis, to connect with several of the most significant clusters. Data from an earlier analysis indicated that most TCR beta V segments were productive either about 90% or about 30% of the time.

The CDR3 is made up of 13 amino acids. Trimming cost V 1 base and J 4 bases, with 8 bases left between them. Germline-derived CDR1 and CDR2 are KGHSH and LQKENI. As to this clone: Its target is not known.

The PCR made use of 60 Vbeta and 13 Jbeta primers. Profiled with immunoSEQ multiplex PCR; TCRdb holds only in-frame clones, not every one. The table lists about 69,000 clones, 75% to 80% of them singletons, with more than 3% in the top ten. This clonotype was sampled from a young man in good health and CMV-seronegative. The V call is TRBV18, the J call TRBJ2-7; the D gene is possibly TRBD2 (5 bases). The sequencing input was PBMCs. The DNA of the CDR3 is TGTGCCAGCTCACCACGCGGGCTTTACGAGCAGTACGTC. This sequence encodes CASSPRGLYEQYV.